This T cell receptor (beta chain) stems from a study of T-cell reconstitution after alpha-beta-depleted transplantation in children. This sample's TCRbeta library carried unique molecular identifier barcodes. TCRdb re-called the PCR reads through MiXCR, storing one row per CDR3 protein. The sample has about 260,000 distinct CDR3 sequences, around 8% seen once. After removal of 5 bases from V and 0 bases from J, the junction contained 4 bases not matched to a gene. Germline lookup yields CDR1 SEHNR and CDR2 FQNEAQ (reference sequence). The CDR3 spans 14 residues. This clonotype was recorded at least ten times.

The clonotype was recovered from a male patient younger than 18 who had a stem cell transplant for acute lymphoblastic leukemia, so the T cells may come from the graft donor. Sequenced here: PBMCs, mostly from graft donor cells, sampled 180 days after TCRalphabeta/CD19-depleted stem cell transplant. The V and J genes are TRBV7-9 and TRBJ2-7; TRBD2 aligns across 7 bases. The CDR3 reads CASSRGDLSYEQYF. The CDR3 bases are TGTGCCAGCAGCCGGGGGGACCTCTCCTACGAGCAGTACTTC.